Included here is one T cell receptor beta chain sequence, with context. What it binds is not known. TCRdb used MiXCR to reprocess the reads, holding one entry per CDR3 protein. Here the sample spans approximately 23,000 distinct CDR3 sequences, 72% being singletons. T-allo10 cells from the graft donor were described as anergic, host-alloantigen-specific, and alloantigen-specific suppressors. The entry originates in a study of type 1 regulatory T cells. The wider study: T-allo10 is an in vitro-generated, Tr1-enriched CD4 T cell product specific for alloantigen.

V lost 3 bases to trimming and J lost 5 bases; unmatched junction nucleotides: 3. This CDR3 has 15 amino acids. Looked up from germline, CDR1 is KGHSH and CDR2 is LQKENI. This rearrangement joins TRBV18 to TRBJ2-3; 12 positions agree with TRBD2. The sequence was collected from a human donor in good health. The specimen was cultured T cells, either the whole culture or a sorted T cell fraction (not recorded which). Described subset: Tr1-enriched cell product generated in vitro against host alloantigens. CDR3 sequence (DNA): TGTGCCAGCTCACCCGGACTAGCGGGGCTAGATACGCAGTATTTT. It encodes CASSPGLAGLDTQYF.